These T cell receptor beta chains were read from a single sample in a study of CXCR3-negative and CXCR3-positive naive CD8 T cells. For each CDR3 protein, TCRdb gives one entry from its re-call of the 5' RACE reads, without DNA. This repertoire includes some 150,000 distinct CDR3 sequences. The sequencing input was naive CXCR3+ CD8+ T cells from blood. The receptors were gathered from a human donor in good health. Some clones in this sample may be carry-over from other donors' samples. CDR3s include the opening cysteine and the closing phenylalanine or tryptophan. Each record gives: V gene, J gene, CDR3 protein.

TRBV7-9	TRBJ2-5	CASSLTGGRETQYF
TRBV6-2/TRBV6-3	TRBJ2-1	CASSHGQDNEQFF
TRBV4-1	TRBJ2-3	CASSLVPVDTQYF
TRBV2	TRBJ2-1	CASSENSGSYNEQFF
TRBV12-3/TRBV12-4	TRBJ1-2	CASSSGRNNYGYTF
TRBV7-9	TRBJ1-1	CASSPGDRGLNTEAFF
TRBV23-1	TRBJ2-2	CASSQGQGLSGELFF
TRBV7-3	TRBJ2-3	CASSLAGTSGRDSTDTQYF
TRBV27	TRBJ2-2	CASSLITNTGELFF
TRBV29-1	TRBJ2-7	CSVAFAGSYEQYF
TRBV29-1	TRBJ2-5	CSVEIVARQETQYF
TRBV13	TRBJ2-2	CASRLDWSATGELFF
TRBV10-3	TRBJ1-1	CAISDSGAASGQAFF
TRBV5-6	TRBJ2-7	CASNADDAYEQYF
TRBV4-1	TRBJ2-7	CASSQAQFIYEQYF
TRBV10-2	TRBJ2-4	CASSESPQGAKNIQYF
TRBV28	TRBJ2-7	CASSISGIHYEQYF
TRBV7-9	TRBJ2-7	CASSLTTELPYEQYF
TRBV11-2	TRBJ2-7	CASSLDRNHDEQYF
TRBV29-1	TRBJ2-2	CSGMGDTGELFF
TRBV6-2/TRBV6-3	TRBJ2-3	CASSYPGQVTDTQYF
TRBV16	TRBJ2-1	CASTRRGGANEQFF
TRBV21-1	TRBJ1-2	CASSKPRVGYGYTF
TRBV7-9	TRBJ2-7	CASSKSLGTAYEQYF
TRBV27	TRBJ1-6	CASSWGSSYNSPLHF
TRBV28	TRBJ2-5	CASGEHQETQYF
TRBV4-1	TRBJ2-3	CASSQDRGREEQYF
TRBV5-1	TRBJ2-7	CASSLAGGGVYEQYF
TRBV25-1	TRBJ2-1	CASSEPTGWVYNEQFF
TRBV28	TRBJ2-7	CASSLIGTGFSEQYF
TRBV5-1	TRBJ2-7	CASSGGLAGGHYEQYF
TRBV14	TRBJ2-7	CASSPLDAYEQYF
TRBV28	TRBJ2-5	CASTLVLGTQETQYF
TRBV29-1	TRBJ2-7	CSAQMPGASSYEQYF
TRBV4-3	TRBJ2-5	CASSQGIVWGERETQYF
TRBV13	TRBJ2-7	CASSAGGSSYEQYF
TRBV29-1	TRBJ2-2	CSVVLGSGELFF
TRBV7-9	TRBJ2-1	CASSLTGVNEQFF
TRBV29-1	TRBJ1-2	CSVVGSYGYTF
TRBV27	TRBJ1-1	CASKDRGLNTEAFF
TRBV5-1	TRBJ2-1	CASSLGGTGPNNEQFF
TRBV13	TRBJ1-2	CASSFTGQGSSNYGYTF
TRBV15	TRBJ2-1	CATSSRTSGYPNEQFF
TRBV29-1	TRBJ2-7	CSARQGAFYEQYF
TRBV4-3	TRBJ2-7	CASSQDFSGGYEQYF
TRBV13	TRBJ2-3	CASSITSAGGVTDTQYF
TRBV5-1	TRBJ2-1	CASSLAPSDEQFF
TRBV29-1	TRBJ2-1	CSVGSGDGNEQFF
TRBV29-1	TRBJ2-7	CSVGTSGSSGYEQYF
TRBV7-2	TRBJ1-1	CASSSTLMNTEAFF
TRBV25-1	TRBJ1-2	CASWTFLYGYTF
TRBV20-1	TRBJ2-7	CSARVGEATAYEQYF
TRBV29-1	TRBJ2-2	CSVTYLGELFF
TRBV18	TRBJ2-7	CASSLRQDEGYEQYF
TRBV29-1	TRBJ2-1	CSVEDEGEQFF
TRBV12-3/TRBV12-4	TRBJ2-1	CASSQTQHSSYNEQFF
TRBV28	TRBJ2-5	CASSPPDSGYQETQYF